Here is one TCR beta chain with its context. The antigen remains undetermined. The record originates from a study of identifying expanded T cells in peripheral blood. Whole-study findings and limits: Over approximately two and four weeks, about 15 and 18 clones changed, versus around 1.3 between replicates. Roughly two-week clone count variance significantly increased as total template count grew.

This CDR3 spans 16 amino acids. V dropped 3 bases and J dropped 5; count of bases not matched to a gene: 8. CDR1 and CDR2 from the germline V gene are SGHVS and FQNEAQ. Libraries were prepared by immunoSEQ multiplex PCR; TCRdb keeps only in-frame clonotypes and omits some of them. The sample lists approximately 100,000 clones, approximately 90% occurring once. Material for sequencing was blood. This TCR was sampled from a person aged 18 to 75 in good health. The genes are TRBV7-8 and TRBJ2-1, with 9 nucleotides matching TRBD2. In nucleotides, the CDR3 is TGTGCCAGCAGCTTTACTAGCGGGCCTTCCAACAATGAGCAGTTCTTC. Encoded protein: CASSFTSGPSNNEQFF.